The 24 T cell receptor beta chains below were found in one sample sequenced in a study of cytomegalovirus exposure and HLA in healthy donors. The PCR ran on 60 Vbeta and 13 Jbeta primers. TCRdb's table, derived via immunoSEQ multiplex PCR, lists solely in-frame clones and lacks some. The repertoire consists of roughly 300,000 clones, with more than 80% occurring once and the leading ten covering around 3.7%. The sample taken for sequencing was PBMCs. Receptors were obtained from a man aged 35 to 55 in good health and CMV-seropositive.

The genes are TRBV4-2 and TRBJ1-1; D not resolved. Germline V gives CDR1 LGHNA, CDR2 YNFKEQ. V dropped 0 bases and J dropped 0 bases, with 14 bases sitting between them. The CDR3 consists of 17 residues. CDR3 coding DNA: TGTGCCAGCAGCCAAGATCGCGGGTCCAGTATGAACACTGAAGCTTTCTTT. Its protein is CASSQDRGSSMNTEAFF.

The gene calls are TRBV27 and TRBJ1-2; perhaps TRBD1 as D (6 bases). The ends were cut back, 3 bases at V and 6 bases at J, with 11 bases in the middle. CDR3 length: 13 amino acids. Germline loops: CDR1 MNHEY, CDR2 SMNVEV (reference sequence). CDR3 region: CASSFAGDHGYTF. In DNA form, the CDR3 reads TGTGCCAGCAGTTTTGCAGGGGATCATGGCTACACCTTC.

The chain carries TRBV7-9 and TRBJ2-3; tentative D call: TRBD1 (5 bases). The V gene lost 3 bases and the J gene lost 1 base, with 11 bases spanning the gap. This CDR3 is built from 15 residues. Germline CDR1 SEHNR, CDR2 FQNEAQ (reference sequence). For the CDR3, the DNA is TGTGCCAGCAGCTTCGACGGACACCGCACAGATACGCAGTATTTT. It codes for CASSFDGHRTDTQYF.

This chain joins TRBV28 and TRBJ1-5; D unresolved. CDR1 and CDR2 (germline): MDHEN, SYDVKM. The CDR3 covers 13 residues. The V end lost 5 bases, the J end lost 3 bases, and 8 bases lay between the germline ends. CDR3 loop: CASSTGLNQPQHF. CDR3 coding DNA: TGTGCCAGCAGTACCGGACTCAATCAGCCCCAGCATTTT.

The chain couples TRBV5-1 to TRBJ2-5, with a weak D call TRBD1 (6 bases). This CDR3 region has 13 residues. V was shortened by 6 bases and J by 5 bases, with 14 bases between the two germline ends. Per the germline V gene, CDR1 is SGHRS and CDR2 is YFSETQ. The CDR3 DNA follows: TGCGCCAGCAAATTCGGACAGCCGGAGACCCAGTACTTC. It is translated as CASKFGQPETQYF.

In this sample, this clone turned up once. The rearrangement joins TRBV2 to TRBJ2-3; 14 bases line up with TRBD2. Germline V gene data show CDR1 as SNHLY and CDR2 as FYNNEI. This CDR3 has 15 amino acids. The V gene end was trimmed by 7 bases and the J gene end by 4 bases; junction bases not matched to a gene: 4. The CDR3 region has the DNA TGTGCCAGCAACAGACTAGCGGGAGGGGCAGATACGCAGTATTTT. It translates to CASNRLAGGADTQYF.

This rearrangement joins TRBV5-1 to TRBJ1-2, with TRBD1 matching 7 bases. This CDR3 has 16 amino acids. Unmatched junction bases numbered 16, after V lost 6 bases and J lost 5 bases. From germline, CDR1 is SGHRS and CDR2 YFSETQ. The CDR3 DNA is TGCGCCAGCAAGGGCGAACCTCCGGGACAGCCTTATGGCTACACCTTC. Encoded protein: CASKGEPPGQPYGYTF.

This chain joins TRBV7-8 and TRBJ1-5, with D possibly TRBD1 on 6 matching bases. The germline CDR1 and CDR2 sequences are SGHVS and FQNEAQ. The CDR3 is 17 amino acids. Trimming took off 1 base at V and 0 bases at J, with 13 bases between the two ends. The CDR3 nucleotides are TGTGCCAGCAGCTTAGAACAGGGATTTTATAGCAATCAGCCCCAGCATTTT. Amino acids: CASSLEQGFYSNQPQHF.

Concerning this clone: This CDR3 is also generated by other DNA sequences in the sample. The J gene is TRBJ2-7, the V gene TRBV28; TRBD2 matches 7 bases. The V and J ends lost 3 bases and 1 base, in that order; junction bases with no gene match: 6. Germline V CDR1 and CDR2: MDHEN, SYDVKM. The CDR3 consists of 15 residues. The CDR3 coding sequence is TGTGCCAGCAGTTTCGGGACGGGGGGATCCTACGAGCAGTACTTC. It codes for CASSFGTGGSYEQYF.

The gene calls are TRBV9 and TRBJ2-5; unclear D gene. The V gene lost 0 bases and the J gene lost 2 bases, with 8 bases spanning the gap. This CDR3 is 14 amino acids long. Germline CDR1 SGDLS, CDR2 YYNGEE. CDR3 bases: TGTGCCAGCAGCGTAGCTGGGCAGCAAGAGACCCAGTACTTC. Amino acid sequence: CASSVAGQQETQYF.

J is TRBJ2-5 and V is TRBV9, with D possibly TRBD1 on 6 matching bases. The germline V and J ends were trimmed by 0 bases and 4 bases, with 13 bases remaining between them. The CDR3 length is 15 residues. Germline V gene sequence: CDR1 SGDLS, CDR2 YYNGEE. The CDR3 loop reads CASSVAGQQGETQYF. Here the CDR3 DNA reads TGTGCCAGCAGCGTAGCTGGCCAACAGGGAGAGACCCAGTACTTC.

The rearrangement links TRBV15 to TRBJ2-3; TRBD2 aligns across 8 bases. The V segment lost 0 bases and the J segment 1 base; nucleotides outside the gene matches: 12. Germline CDR1 LNHNV, CDR2 YYDKDF (reference sequence). CDR3 length: 19 residues. CDR3 nucleotide sequence: TGTGCCACCAGCAGAGATAGTCGGGGCGGGAGGACCGGCACAGATACGCAGTATTTT. It translates to CATSRDSRGGRTGTDTQYF.

The sample holds a few counts of this clone. The chain couples TRBV27 to TRBJ2-1; 7 positions match TRBD2. V lost 5 bases, J lost 0 bases, and 7 bases stayed unmatched. Germline V gene lookup returns CDR1 MNHEY and CDR2 SMNVEV (reference sequence). The CDR3 length is 16 residues. The CDR3 sequence: CASSPTLADSYNEQFF. The CDR3 DNA reads TGTGCCAGCAGTCCCACCCTAGCGGACTCCTACAATGAGCAGTTCTTC.

J is TRBJ1-4 and V is TRBV27; D perhaps matches TRBD1 (5 bases). The CDR3 is 15 amino acids. Trimming left V 3 bases short and J 5 bases short, with 13 bases between. From germline, CDR1 is MNHEY and CDR2 SMNVEV (reference sequence). CDR3 amino acids: CASSFWGLGNEKLFF. The CDR3 DNA reads TGTGCCAGCAGTTTTTGGGGCCTAGGGAATGAAAAACTGTTTTTT.

The V call is TRBV10-2, the J call TRBJ1-5; perhaps TRBD1 as D (6 bases). The CDR3 extends over 13 amino acids. The V and J ends lost 10 bases and 3 bases respectively, with 13 bases between them. Germline V gene lookup returns CDR1 WSHSY and CDR2 SAAADI. The CDR3 sequence: CATGGQNNQPQHF. In DNA, the CDR3 is TGCGCCACCGGCGGACAGAACAATCAGCCCCAGCATTTT.

V and J are TRBV4-2 and TRBJ2-7; D might be TRBD1 (5 bases). Trimming left V 0 bases short and J 0 bases short, with 12 bases between. The CDR3 length is 16 residues. Germline assignment: CDR1 LGHNA and CDR2 YNFKEQ. CDR3 DNA: TGTGCCAGCAGCCAAGAGGGGCAGGTCGTCTCCTACGAGCAGTACTTC. This encodes CASSQEGQVVSYEQYF.

The CDR3 spells CASSPREAMNTEAFF. The CDR3 DNA reads as TGTGCCAGCAGCCCCCGAGAGGCAATGAACACTGAAGCTTTCTTT. This chain joins TRBV7-9 and TRBJ1-1; D ambiguous. Trimming stripped 5 bases from V and 0 bases from J, with 13 bases between. This CDR3 is built from 15 residues. Germline CDR1 and CDR2: SEHNR and FQNEAQ (reference sequence).

The chain has TRBV6-1 and TRBJ1-3, with 8 bases fitting TRBD1. Trimming took 6 bases from V and 0 from J; bases not matched to a gene: 1. The CDR3 extends over 14 amino acids. Per germline, CDR1 MNHNS and CDR2 SASEGT. CDR3 DNA sequence: TGTGCCAGCAGAGGGACAGGCTCTGGAAACACCATATATTTT. This translates into CASRGTGSGNTIYF.

Only one count was recorded for this clone. This rearrangement joins TRBV10-2 to TRBJ1-2; the match to TRBD1 covers 7 bases. Germline V gives CDR1 WSHSY, CDR2 SAAADI. V dropped 6 bases and J dropped 4; count of bases not matched to a gene: 8. The CDR3 is made up of 14 amino acids. CDR3 nucleotides: TGCGCCAGCAGAAAAGATACAGGGGCCTATGGCTACACCTTC. The encoded protein is CASRKDTGAYGYTF.

The V gene is TRBV9, the J gene TRBJ1-2, with D possibly being TRBD1 (5 bases). CDR1 and CDR2 (germline): SGDLS, YYNGEE. This CDR3 is built from 15 residues. Trimming took 2 bases from V and 1 from J, leaving 12 bases between them. CDR3 amino acids: CASSVGFQGNYGYTF. The CDR3 DNA sequence: TGTGCCAGCAGCGTGGGTTTTCAGGGTAACTATGGCTACACCTTC.

With regard to this clone: Germline is not matched at one junction end, which may reflect a read error. J is TRBJ2-5 and V is TRBV27; TRBD2 agrees at 8 bases. The germline CDR1 and CDR2 sequences are MNHEY and SMNVEV (reference sequence). This CDR3 is built from 15 residues. In DNA form, the CDR3 reads TGTGCCAGCAATTTACGAGCGGGAGTTCCCAAGACCCAGTACTTC. Its translation: CASNLRAGVPKTQYF.

The V gene is TRBV7-9, the J gene TRBJ2-3; 7 nucleotides agree with TRBD2. This CDR3 is 17 amino acids long. The V gene end was trimmed by 4 bases and the J gene end by 3 bases; junction bases not matched to a gene: 13. Germline V gene lookup returns CDR1 SEHNR and CDR2 FQNEAQ (reference sequence). CDR3 DNA: TGTGCCAGCAGCTCCGCGTGGCGGGAGATCAGTACAGATACGCAGTATTTT. Translating gives CASSSAWREISTDTQYF.

CDR3 sequence reads: CASSQDRDPSSYNEQFF. For the CDR3, the DNA is TGTGCCAGCAGTCAGGACAGGGACCCAAGCTCCTACAATGAGCAGTTCTTC. The rearrangement uses TRBV2 and TRBJ2-1; 8 nucleotides align to TRBD1. With V trimmed by 5 bases and J by 0 bases, 9 bases remained unmatched. The CDR3 is 17 residues long. From germline, CDR1 is SNHLY and CDR2 FYNNEI. Looking up the rest from reference TRBV2 and TRBJ2-1 gives the full variable domain: EPEVTQTPSHQVTQMGQEVILRCVPISNHLYFYWYRQILGQKVEFLVSFYNNEISEKSEIFDDQFSVERPDGSNFTLKIRSTKLEDSAMYFCASSQDRDPSSYNEQFFGPGTRLTVL.

The CDR3, as DNA: TGTGCCAGCAGCGAGACAGGGGTTGGTCACACTGAAGCTTTCTTT. The encoded protein is CASSETGVGHTEAFF. V and J are TRBV13 and TRBJ1-1, with TRBD1 matching over 8 bases. The CDR3 sequence is 15 residues long. Germline CDR1 PRHDT, CDR2 FYEKMQ (reference sequence). Losses at the gene ends were 5 bases for V and 3 bases for J; bases not matched to a gene: 8.